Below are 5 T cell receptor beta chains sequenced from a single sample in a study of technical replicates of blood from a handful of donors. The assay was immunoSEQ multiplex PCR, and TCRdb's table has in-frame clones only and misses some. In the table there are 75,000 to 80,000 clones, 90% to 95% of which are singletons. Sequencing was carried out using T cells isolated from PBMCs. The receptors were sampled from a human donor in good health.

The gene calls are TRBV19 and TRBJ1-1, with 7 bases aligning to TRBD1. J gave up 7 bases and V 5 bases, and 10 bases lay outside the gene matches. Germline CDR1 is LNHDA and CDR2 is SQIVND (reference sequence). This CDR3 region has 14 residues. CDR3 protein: CASSQDRASGEAFF. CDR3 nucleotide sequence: TGTGCCAGTAGTCAAGACAGGGCCTCTGGTGAAGCTTTCTTT.

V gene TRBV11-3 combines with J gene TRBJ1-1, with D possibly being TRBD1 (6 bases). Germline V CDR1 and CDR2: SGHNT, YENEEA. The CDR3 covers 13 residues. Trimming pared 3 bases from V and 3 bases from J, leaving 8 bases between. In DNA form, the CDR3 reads TGTGCCAGCAGCTTGGACAGACACACTGAAGCTTTCTTT. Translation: CASSLDRHTEAFF. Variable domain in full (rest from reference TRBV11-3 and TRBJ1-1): EAGVVQSPRYKIIEKKQPVAFWCNPISGHNTLYWYLQNLGQGPELLIRYENEEAVDDSQLPKDRFSAERLKGVDSTLKIQPAELGDSAVYLCASSLDRHTEAFFGQGTRLTVV.

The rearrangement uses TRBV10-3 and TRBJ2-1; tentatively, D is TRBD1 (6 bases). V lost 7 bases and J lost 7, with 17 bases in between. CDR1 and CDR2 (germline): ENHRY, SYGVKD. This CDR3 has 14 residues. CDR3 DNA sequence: TGTGCCATCAATACCGGGACAAGGCATAATGAGCAGTTCTTC. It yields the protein CAINTGTRHNEQFF.

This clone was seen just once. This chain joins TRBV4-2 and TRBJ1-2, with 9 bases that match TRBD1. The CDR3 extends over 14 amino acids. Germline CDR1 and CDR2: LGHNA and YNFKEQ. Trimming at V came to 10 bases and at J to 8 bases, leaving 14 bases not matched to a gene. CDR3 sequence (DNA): TGTGCCATCAGGACAGGGGCCTCCCTGGAGGGCTACACCTTC. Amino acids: CAIRTGASLEGYTF.

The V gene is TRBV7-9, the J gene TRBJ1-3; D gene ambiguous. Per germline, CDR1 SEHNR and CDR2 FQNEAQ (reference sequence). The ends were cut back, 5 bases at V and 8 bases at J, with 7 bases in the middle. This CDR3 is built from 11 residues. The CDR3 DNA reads TGTGCCAGCAGCGCGAGCTACACCATATATTTT. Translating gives CASSASYTIYF.